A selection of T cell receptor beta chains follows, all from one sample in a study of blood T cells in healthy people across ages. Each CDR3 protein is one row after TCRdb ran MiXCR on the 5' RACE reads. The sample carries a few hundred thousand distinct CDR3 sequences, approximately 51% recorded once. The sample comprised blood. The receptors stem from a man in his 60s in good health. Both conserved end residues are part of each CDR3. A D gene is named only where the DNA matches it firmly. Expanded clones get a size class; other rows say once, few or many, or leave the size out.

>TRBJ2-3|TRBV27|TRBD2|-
TGTGCCAGCAGTGGGGGACTAGCGGGGCCAGATACGCAGTATTTT
CASSGGLAGPDTQYF
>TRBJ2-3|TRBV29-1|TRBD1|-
TGCGGCGTTGACCTGACAGGGAGCCCCACAGATACGCAGTATTTT
CGVDLTGSPTDTQYF
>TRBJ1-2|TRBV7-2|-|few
TGTGCCAGCAGCCCCGGAGGGGGATTCTATGGCTACACCTTC
CASSPGGGFYGYTF
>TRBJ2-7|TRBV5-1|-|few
TGCGCCAGCAGCTTGGATACTAGAAACTACGAGCAGTACTTC
CASSLDTRNYEQYF
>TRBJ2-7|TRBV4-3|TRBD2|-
TGCGCCAGCAGCCAAGTAGCGGGAGCTGGGTACGAGCAGTACTTC
CASSQVAGAGYEQYF
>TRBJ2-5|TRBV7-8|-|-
TGTGCCAGCAGCCTAATTCAGGGCCTTGCCGAGACCCAGTACTTC
CASSLIQGLAETQYF
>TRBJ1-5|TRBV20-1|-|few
TGCAGTGCCGCCGAGGGGGGGAAGCCCCAGCATTTT
CSAAEGGKPQHF
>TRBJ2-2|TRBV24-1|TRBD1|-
TGTGCCACCAGTGCAGGGGGCAGTTTTGCCGGGGAGCTGTTTTTT
CATSAGGSFAGELFF
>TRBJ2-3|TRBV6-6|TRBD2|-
TGTGCCAGCAGAGGGGCGGCGGGAGCTGCAGATACGCAGTATTTT
CASRGAAGAADTQYF
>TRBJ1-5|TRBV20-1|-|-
TGCAGTGCTTTACAGGGAAGCAATCAGCCCCAGCATTTT
CSALQGSNQPQHF
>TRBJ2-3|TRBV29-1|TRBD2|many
TGCAGCGTTGGACAGCGGGAGAAAGGCACAGATACGCAGTATTTT
CSVGQREKGTDTQYF
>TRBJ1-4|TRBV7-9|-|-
TGTGCCAGCAGCCTCATTTCAGGGTCAACTAATGAAAAACTGTTTTTT
CASSLISGSTNEKLFF
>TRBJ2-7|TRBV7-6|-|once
TGTGCCAGCAGCCTAGGGGGGATTCCCCTCGAGCAGTACTTC
CASSLGGIPLEQYF
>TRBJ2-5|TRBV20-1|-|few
TGCAGTGCTCCGACGAGGACGGGAGAGACCCAGTACTTC
CSAPTRTGETQYF
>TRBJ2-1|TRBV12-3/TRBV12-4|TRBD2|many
TGTGCCAGCATCAGAGCGGGGAACAATGAGCAGTTCTTC
CASIRAGNNEQFF
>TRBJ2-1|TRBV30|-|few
TGTGCCTGGGGGGGGACATCGGCAGGGTACAATGAGCAGTTCTTC
CAWGGTSAGYNEQFF
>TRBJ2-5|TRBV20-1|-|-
TGCAGTGTTAGAGAGAGTTCCGGGACCCAGTACTTC
CSVRESSGTQYF
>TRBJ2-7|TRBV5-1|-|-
TGCGCCAGCAGCTTGGCAGGGTCCCCCTCCTCCTACGAGCAGTACTTC
CASSLAGSPSSYEQYF
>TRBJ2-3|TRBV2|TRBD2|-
TGTGCCCGCAATGTCGCGGGAGGGACAGATACGCAGTATTTT
CARNVAGGTDTQYF
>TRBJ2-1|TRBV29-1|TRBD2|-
TGCAGCGTTGGTAGGACTAGCGGGTACAATGAGCAGTTCTTC
CSVGRTSGYNEQFF
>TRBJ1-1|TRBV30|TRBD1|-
TGTGCCTGGAGTGATTGGCCAGGGGGCGCGAACACTGAAGCTTTCTTT
CAWSDWPGGANTEAFF
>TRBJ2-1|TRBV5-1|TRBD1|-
TGCGCCAGCAGCCACGGACAGGTGTACAATGAGCAGTTCTTC
CASSHGQVYNEQFF
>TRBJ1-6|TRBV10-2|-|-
TGCCCCAGCAGCGAACCCAATTCACCCCTCCACTTT
CPSSEPNSPLHF
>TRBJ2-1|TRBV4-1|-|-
TGCGCCAGCAGCCAACCCCGACGGGGAAGGTCCTACAATGAGCAGTTCTTC
CASSQPRRGRSYNEQFF
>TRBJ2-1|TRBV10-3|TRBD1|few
TGTGCCATCAGTGAGCGGACAGGGAGCTCCTACAATGAGCAGTTCTTC
CAISERTGSSYNEQFF
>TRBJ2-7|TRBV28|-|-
TGTGCCAGCAGTTTATCCTATACAGGGTACGAGCAGTACTTC
CASSLSYTGYEQYF
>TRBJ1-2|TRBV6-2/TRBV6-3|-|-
TGTGCCAGCACCCCAAGCGGGAGGAGCTATGGCTACACCTTC
CASTPSGRSYGYTF
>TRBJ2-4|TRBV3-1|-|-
TGTGCCAGCAGCGGGGACCCAGGGATTCAGTACTTC
CASSGDPGIQYF